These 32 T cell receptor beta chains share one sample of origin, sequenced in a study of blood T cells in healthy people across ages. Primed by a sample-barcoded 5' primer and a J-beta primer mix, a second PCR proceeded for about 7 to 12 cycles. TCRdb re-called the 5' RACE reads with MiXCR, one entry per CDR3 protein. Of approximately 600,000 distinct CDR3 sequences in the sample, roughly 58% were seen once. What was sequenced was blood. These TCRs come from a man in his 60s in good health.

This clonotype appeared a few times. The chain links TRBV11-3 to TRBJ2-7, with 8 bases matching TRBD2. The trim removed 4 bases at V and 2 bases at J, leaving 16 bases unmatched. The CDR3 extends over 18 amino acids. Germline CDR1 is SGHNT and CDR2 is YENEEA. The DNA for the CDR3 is TGTGCCAGCAGCTGGGCTGCCGGGAGGGACATCCCTACCTACGAGCAGTACTTC. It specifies CASSWAAGRDIPTYEQYF.

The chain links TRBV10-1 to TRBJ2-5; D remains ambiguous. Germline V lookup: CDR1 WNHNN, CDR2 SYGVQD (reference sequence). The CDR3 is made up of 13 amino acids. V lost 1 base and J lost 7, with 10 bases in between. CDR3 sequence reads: CASSEFPTGTQYF. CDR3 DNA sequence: TGCGCCAGCAGTGAGTTCCCGACGGGGACCCAGTACTTC.

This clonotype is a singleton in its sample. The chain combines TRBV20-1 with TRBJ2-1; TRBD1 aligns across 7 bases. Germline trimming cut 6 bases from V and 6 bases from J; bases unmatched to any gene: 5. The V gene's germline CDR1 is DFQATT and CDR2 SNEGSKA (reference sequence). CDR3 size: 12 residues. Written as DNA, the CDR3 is TGCAGTGCGCCCGACAGGGCCAATGAGCAGTTCTTC. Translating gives CSAPDRANEQFF.

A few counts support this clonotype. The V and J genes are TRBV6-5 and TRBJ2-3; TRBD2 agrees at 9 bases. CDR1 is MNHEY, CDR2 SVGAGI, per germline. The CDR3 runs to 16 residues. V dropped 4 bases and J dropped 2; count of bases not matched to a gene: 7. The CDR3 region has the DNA TGTGCCAGCAGTTCACTTAGCGGGGGATACACAGATACGCAGTATTTT. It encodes CASSSLSGGYTDTQYF.

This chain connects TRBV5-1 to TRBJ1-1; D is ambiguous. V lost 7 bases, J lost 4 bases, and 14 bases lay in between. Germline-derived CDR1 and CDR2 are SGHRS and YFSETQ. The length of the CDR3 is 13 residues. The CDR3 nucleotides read TGCGCCAGCGCGGGAAATGTAGGCACTGAAGCTTTCTTT. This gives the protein CASAGNVGTEAFF.

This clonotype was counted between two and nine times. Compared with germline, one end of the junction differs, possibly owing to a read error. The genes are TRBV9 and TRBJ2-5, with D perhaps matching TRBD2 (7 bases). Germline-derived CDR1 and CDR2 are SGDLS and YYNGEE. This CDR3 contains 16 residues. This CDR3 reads CASSVDIRGGREPQYF. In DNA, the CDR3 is TGTGCCAGCAGCGTCGACATAAGGGGGGGCCGAGAGCCCCAGTACTTC.

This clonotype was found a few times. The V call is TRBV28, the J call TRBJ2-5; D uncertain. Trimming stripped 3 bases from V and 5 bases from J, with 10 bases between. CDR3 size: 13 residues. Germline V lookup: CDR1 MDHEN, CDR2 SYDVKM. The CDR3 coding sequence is TGTGCCAGCAGTTTGTCGGACGGGGAGACCCAGTACTTC. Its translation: CASSLSDGETQYF.

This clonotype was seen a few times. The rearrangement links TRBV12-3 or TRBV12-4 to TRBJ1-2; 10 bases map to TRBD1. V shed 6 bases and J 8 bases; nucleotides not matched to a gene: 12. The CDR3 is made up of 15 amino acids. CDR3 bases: TGTGCCAGCAGGCGAATGCTCGGGACAGGGGTGGGCTACACCTTC. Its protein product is CASRRMLGTGVGYTF.

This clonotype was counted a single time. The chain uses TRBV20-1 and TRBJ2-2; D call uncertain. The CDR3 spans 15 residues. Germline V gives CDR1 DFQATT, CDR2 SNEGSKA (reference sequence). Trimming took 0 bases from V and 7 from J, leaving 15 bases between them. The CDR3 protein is CSARDPGRENGELFF. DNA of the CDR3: TGCAGTGCTAGAGATCCCGGACGAGAGAACGGGGAGCTGTTTTTT.

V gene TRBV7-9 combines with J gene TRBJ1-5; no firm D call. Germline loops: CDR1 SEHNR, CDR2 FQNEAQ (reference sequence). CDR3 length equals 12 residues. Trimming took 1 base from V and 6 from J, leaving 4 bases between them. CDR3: CASSLDGQPQHF. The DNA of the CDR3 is TGTGCCAGCAGCTTAGACGGTCAGCCCCAGCATTTT.

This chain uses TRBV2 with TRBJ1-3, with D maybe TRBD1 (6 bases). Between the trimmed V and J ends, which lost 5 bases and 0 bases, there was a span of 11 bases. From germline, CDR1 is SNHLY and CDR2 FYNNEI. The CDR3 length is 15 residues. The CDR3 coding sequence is TGTGCCAGCAGTACCCGACAGGACTCTGGAAACACCATATATTTT. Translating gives CASSTRQDSGNTIYF.

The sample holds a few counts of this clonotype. The CDR3 is CASRAIGQGIGEQYF. The CDR3 bases are TGTGCCAGCAGGGCTATAGGACAGGGGATCGGCGAGCAGTACTTC. The V and J genes are TRBV6-1 and TRBJ2-7, with 9 bases matching TRBD1. CDR1 and CDR2 from the germline V gene are MNHNS and SASEGT. The trim removed 6 bases at V and 6 bases at J, leaving 12 bases unmatched. This CDR3 is built from 15 residues.

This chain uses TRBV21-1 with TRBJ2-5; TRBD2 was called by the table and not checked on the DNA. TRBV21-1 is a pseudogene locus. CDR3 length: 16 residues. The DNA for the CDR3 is TGTGCCAGCAGCGCCCGGAGTAGCGGGGGCCGGGAGACCCAGTACTTC. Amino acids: CASSARSSGGRETQYF.

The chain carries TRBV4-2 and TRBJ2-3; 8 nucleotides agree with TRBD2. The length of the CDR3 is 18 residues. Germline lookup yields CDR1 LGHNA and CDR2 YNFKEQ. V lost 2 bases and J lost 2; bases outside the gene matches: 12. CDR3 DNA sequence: TGTGCCAGCAGCCAAACCCTTTGGGGCGGGGGGTTCACAGATACGCAGTATTTT. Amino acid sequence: CASSQTLWGGGFTDTQYF.

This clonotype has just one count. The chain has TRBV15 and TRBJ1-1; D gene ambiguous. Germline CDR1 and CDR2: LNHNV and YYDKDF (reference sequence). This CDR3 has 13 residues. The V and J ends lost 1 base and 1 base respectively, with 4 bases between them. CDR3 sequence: CATSRAENTEAFF. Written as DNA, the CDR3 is TGTGCCACCAGCAGAGCAGAGAACACTGAAGCTTTCTTT.

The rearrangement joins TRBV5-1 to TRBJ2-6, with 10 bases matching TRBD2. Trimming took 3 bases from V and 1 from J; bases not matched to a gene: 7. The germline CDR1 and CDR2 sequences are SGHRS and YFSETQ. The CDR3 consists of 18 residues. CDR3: CASSSSGTSASGANVLTF. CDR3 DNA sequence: TGCGCCAGCAGCTCCTCCGGGACTAGCGCTTCTGGGGCCAACGTCCTGACTTTC. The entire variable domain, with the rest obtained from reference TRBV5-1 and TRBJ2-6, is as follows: KAGVTQTPRYLIKTRGQQVTLSCSPISGHRSVSWYQQTPGQGLQFLFEYFSETQRNKGNFPGRFSGRQFSNSRSEMNVSTLELGDSALYLCASSSSGTSASGANVLTFGAGSRLTVL.

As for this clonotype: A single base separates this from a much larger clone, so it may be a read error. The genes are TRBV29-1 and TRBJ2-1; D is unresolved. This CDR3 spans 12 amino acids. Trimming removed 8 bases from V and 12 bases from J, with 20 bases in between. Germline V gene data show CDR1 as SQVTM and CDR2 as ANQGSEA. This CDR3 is CSSWVRFGGQFF. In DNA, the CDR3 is TGCAGCTCGTGGGTTCGGTTCGGTGGGCAGTTCTTC.

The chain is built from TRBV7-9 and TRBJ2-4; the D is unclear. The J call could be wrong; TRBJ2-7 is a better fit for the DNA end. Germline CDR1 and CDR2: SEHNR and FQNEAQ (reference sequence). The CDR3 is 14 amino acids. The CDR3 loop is CASSLGGLSSEQYF. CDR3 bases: TGTGCCAGCAGCTTAGGTGGCCTATCATCCGAGCAGTACTTC.

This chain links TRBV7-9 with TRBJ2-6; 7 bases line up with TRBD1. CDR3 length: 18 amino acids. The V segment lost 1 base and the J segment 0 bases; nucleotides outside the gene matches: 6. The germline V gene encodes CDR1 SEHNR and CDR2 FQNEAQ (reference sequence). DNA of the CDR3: TGTGCCAGCAGCTTAGGTAGGGGGCCGAGCTCTGGGGCCAACGTCCTGACTTTC. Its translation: CASSLGRGPSSGANVLTF. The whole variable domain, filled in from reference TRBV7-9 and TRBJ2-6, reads DTGVSQNPRHKITKRGQNVTFRCDPISEHNRLYWYRQTLGQGPEFLTYFQNEAQLEKSRLLSDRFSAERPKGSFSTLEIQRTEQGDSAMYLCASSLGRGPSSGANVLTFGAGSRLTVL.

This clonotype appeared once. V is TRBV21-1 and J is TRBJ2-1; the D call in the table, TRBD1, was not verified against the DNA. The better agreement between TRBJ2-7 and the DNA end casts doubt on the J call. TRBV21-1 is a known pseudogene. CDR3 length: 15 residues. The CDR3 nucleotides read TGTGCCAGCAGCAAAGGTAATCGGGGCGCACACGAGCAGTACTTC. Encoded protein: CASSKGNRGAHEQYF.

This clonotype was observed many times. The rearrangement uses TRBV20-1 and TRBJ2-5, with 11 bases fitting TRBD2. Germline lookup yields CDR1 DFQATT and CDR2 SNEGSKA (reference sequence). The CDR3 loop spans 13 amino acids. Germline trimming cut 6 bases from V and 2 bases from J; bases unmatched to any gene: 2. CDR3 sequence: CSALAGGQETQYF. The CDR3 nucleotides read TGCAGTGCCCTAGCGGGGGGACAAGAGACCCAGTACTTC.

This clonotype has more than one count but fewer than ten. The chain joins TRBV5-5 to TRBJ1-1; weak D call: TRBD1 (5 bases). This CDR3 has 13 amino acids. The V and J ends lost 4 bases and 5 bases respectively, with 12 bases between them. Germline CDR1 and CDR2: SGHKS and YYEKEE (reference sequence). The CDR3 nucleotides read TGTGCCAGCAGCCCGGGACGGTGGACTGAAGCTTTCTTT. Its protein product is CASSPGRWTEAFF.

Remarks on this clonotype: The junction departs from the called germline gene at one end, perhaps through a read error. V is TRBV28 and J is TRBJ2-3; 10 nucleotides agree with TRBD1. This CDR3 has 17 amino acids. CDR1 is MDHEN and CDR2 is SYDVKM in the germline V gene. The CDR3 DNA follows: TGTGCCAGCAGCCGCCCGTTTGGGACAGGGGACACAGGTACGCAGTATTTT. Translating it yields CASSRPFGTGDTGTQYF.

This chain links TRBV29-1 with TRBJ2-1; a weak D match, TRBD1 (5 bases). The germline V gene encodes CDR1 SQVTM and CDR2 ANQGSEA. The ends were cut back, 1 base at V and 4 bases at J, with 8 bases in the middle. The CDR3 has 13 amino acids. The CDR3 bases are TGCAGCGTTGAAGGGAGACAGTACAATGAGCAGTTCTTC. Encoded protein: CSVEGRQYNEQFF.

CDR3 DNA: TGCGCCAGCAGCCAGGAACGGGTGCCCAATAATTCACCCCTCCACTTT. Encoded protein: CASSQERVPNNSPLHF. V and J are TRBV4-3 and TRBJ1-6; D gene uncertain. V lost 3 bases to trimming and J lost 5 bases, with 14 bases between them. CDR1 LGHNA and CDR2 YSLEER come from the germline V gene. CDR3 size: 16 residues.

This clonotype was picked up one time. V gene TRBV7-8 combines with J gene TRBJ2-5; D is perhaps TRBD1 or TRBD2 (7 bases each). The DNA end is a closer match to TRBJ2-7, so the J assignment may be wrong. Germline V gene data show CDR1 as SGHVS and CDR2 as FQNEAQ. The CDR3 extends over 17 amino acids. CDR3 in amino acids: CASNNRPSGEGANEQYF. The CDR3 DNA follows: TGTGCCAGCAACAATCGCCCCTCCGGGGAGGGGGCCAACGAGCAGTACTTC.

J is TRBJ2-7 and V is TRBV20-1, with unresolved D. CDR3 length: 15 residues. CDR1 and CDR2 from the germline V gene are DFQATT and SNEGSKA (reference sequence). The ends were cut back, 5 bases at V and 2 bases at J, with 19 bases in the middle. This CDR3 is CSAPDVGIAAYEQYF. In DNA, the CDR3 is TGCAGTGCTCCAGACGTTGGAATTGCGGCCTACGAGCAGTACTTC.

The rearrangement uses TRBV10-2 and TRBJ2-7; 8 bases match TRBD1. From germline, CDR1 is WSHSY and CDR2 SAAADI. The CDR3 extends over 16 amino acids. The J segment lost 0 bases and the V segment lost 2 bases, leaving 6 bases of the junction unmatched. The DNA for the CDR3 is TGCGCCAGCAGTGAGCCCCCGACAGGGGTCTCCTACGAGCAGTACTTC. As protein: CASSEPPTGVSYEQYF.

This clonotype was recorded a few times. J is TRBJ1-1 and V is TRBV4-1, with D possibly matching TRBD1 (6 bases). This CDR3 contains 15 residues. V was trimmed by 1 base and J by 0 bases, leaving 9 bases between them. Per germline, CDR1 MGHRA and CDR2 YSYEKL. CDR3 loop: CASSQGNRVNTEAFF. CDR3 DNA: TGCGCCAGCAGCCAAGGAAACAGGGTGAACACTGAAGCTTTCTTT.

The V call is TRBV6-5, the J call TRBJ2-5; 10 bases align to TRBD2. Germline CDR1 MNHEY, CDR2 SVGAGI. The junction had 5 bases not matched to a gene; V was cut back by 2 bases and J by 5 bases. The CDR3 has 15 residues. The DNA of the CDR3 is TGTGCCAGCAGTTACCTTGGGACTAGCGCGGAGACCCAGTACTTC. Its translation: CASSYLGTSAETQYF.

In DNA, the CDR3 is TGTGCCAGCAGTTCGGACAGTGTAAGCTCCTATAATTCACCCCTCCACTTT. This gives the protein CASSSDSVSSYNSPLHF. V and J are TRBV25-1 and TRBJ1-6; D perhaps matches TRBD1 (6 bases). Germline CDR1 reads MGHDK; CDR2 reads SYGVNS. Trimming removed 5 bases from V and 0 bases from J, with 14 bases in between. This CDR3 comprises 17 residues.

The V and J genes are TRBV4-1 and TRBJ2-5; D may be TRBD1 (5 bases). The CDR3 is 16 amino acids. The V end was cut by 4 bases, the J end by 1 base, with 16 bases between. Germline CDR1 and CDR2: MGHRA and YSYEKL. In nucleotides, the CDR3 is TGCGCCAGCAGCCTCCAGGGTGGAAGTGTCCAAGAGACCCAGTACTTC. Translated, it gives CASSLQGGSVQETQYF.